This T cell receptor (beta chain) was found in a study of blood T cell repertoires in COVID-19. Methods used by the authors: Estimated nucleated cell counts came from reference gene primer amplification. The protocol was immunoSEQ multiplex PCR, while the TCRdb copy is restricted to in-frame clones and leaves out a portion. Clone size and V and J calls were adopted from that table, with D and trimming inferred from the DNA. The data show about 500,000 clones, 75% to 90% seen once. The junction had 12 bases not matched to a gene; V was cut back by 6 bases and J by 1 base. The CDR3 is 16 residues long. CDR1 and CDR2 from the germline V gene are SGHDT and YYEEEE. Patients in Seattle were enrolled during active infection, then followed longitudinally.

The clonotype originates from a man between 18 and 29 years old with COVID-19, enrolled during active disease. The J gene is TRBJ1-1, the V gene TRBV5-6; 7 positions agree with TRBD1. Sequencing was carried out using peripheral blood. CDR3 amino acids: CASTLGTVRTNTEAFF. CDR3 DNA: TGTGCCAGCACCCTCGGGACAGTTAGAACGAACACTGAAGCTTTCTTT.